The clone carrying this T cell receptor beta chain was seen repeatedly, ten times or more. A read error is possible here, since a much larger clone lies one base away. This sample's RNA came from whole unsorted tissue. Distant lung tissue was collected more than 3 cm away from the tumor edge. A modified ARM-PCR protocol with three rounds of nested PCR amplified TCRbeta. TCRdb reprocessed the multiplex PCR reads via MiXCR and lists one record per CDR3 protein. The sample records 40,000 to 60,000 distinct CDR3 sequences, 64% being singletons. The data derive from a study of tumor and adjacent non-tumor tissue in lung cancer. Looking at the study overall: Each sample yielded approximately 4 million productive TCRbeta reads on average.

CDR1 is DFQATT, CDR2 SNEGSKA, per germline (reference sequence). The CDR3 covers 16 residues. Trimming took 1 base from V and 1 from J; bases not matched to a gene: 7. V gene TRBV20-1 combines with J gene TRBJ1-3, with TRBD1 matching 7 bases. The sequenced material came from distant non-tumor lung tissue. The sequence was obtained from a woman aged 65 to 85 with non-small cell lung cancer. This CDR3 reads CSARGPGQSSGNTIYF. The CDR3 DNA sequence: TGCAGTGCTAGAGGGCCGGGACAGAGTTCTGGAAACACCATATATTTT.